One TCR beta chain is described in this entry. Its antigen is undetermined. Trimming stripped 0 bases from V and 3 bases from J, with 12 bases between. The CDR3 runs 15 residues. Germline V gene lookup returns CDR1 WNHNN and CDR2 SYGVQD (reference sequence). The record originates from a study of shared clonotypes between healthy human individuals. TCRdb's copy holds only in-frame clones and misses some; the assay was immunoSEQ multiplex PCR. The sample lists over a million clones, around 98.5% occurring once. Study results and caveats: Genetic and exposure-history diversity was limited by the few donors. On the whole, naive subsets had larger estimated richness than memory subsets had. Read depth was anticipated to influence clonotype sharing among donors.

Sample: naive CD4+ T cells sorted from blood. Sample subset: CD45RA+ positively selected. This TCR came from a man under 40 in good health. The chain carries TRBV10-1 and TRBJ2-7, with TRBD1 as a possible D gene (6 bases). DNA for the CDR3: TGCGCCAGCAGTGAGTCAGGGACACCGGGCTACGAGCAGTACTTC. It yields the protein CASSESGTPGYEQYF.